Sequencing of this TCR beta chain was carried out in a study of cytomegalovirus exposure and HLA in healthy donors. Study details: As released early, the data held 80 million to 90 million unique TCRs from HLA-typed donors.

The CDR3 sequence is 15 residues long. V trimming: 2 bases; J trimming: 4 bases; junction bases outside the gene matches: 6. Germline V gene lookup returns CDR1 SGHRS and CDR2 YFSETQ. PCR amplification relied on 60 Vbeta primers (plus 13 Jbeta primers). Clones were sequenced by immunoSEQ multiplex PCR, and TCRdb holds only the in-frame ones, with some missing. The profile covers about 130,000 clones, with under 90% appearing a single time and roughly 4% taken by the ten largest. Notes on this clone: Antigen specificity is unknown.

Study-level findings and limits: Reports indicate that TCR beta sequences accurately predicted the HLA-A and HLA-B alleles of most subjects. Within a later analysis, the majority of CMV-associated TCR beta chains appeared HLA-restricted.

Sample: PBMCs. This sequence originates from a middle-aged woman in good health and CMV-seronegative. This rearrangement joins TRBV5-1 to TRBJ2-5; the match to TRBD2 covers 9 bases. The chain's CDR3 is CASSFGGGARETQYF. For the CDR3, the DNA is TGCGCCAGCAGCTTTGGCGGGGGGGCCCGAGAGACCCAGTACTTC. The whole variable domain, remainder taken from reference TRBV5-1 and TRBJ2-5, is KAGVTQTPRYLIKTRGQQVTLSCSPISGHRSVSWYQQTPGQGLQFLFEYFSETQRNKGNFPGRFSGRQFSNSRSEMNVSTLELGDSALYLCASSFGGGARETQYFGPGTRLLVL.